This TCR beta chain is from a study of blood T cell repertoires in COVID-19. Study as a whole: The cDNA or gDNA used as material had been derived from T cells, B-cell-depleted T cells, or PBMCs.

TCRdb's table, derived via immunoSEQ multiplex PCR, lists solely in-frame clones and lacks some. The repertoire holds over 85,000 clones, with 85% as singletons. The sequence derives from a man in his 60s with acute or convalescent COVID-19. The sample taken for sequencing was peripheral blood.

The CDR3 coding sequence is TGCGCCAGCAGCTCTACAGGGGCACCCACTAGCACAGATACGCAGTATTTT. As protein: CASSSTGAPTSTDTQYF. This chain uses TRBV5-1 with TRBJ2-3; 7 bases align to TRBD1. V dropped 3 bases and J dropped 0; count of bases not matched to a gene: 10. CDR3 length: 17 amino acids. Germline loops: CDR1 SGHRS, CDR2 YFSETQ.